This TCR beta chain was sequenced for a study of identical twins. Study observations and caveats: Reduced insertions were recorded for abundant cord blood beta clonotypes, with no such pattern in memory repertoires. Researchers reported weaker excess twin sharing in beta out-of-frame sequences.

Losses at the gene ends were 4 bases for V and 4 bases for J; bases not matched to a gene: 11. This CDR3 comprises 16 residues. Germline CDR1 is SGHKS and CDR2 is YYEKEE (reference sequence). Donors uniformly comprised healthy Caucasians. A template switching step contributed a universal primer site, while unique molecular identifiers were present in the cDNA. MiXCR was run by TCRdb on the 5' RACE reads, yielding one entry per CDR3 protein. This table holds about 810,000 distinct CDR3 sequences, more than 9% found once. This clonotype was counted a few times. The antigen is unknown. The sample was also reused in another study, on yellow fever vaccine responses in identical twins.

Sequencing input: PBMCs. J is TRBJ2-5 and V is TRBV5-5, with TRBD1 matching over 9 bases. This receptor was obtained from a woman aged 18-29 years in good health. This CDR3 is CASSQSRDRVSETQYF. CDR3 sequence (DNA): TGTGCCAGCAGCCAGAGCCGGGACAGGGTGTCAGAGACCCAGTACTTC.